This T cell receptor beta chain was profiled in a study of cytomegalovirus exposure and HLA in healthy donors. For this clone: Its antigen remains unknown.

The CDR3 loop spans 15 amino acids. The germline CDR1 and CDR2 sequences are SGHTA and FQGTGA. Trimming stripped 5 bases from V and 2 bases from J, with 13 bases between. The study's findings and limits: Sequencing had likely introduced a cluster of highly shared sequence variants as an artifact.

PCR amplification relied on 60 Vbeta primers (plus 13 Jbeta primers). The protocol was immunoSEQ multiplex PCR, while the TCRdb copy is restricted to in-frame clones and leaves out a portion. The profile covers 150,000 or so clones, with 75% appearing a single time and 10% to 12% taken by the ten largest. The chain employs TRBV7-3 and TRBJ2-1; D might be TRBD1 (5 bases). The source of this sequence is a man aged 18-30 years in good health and CMV-seropositive. Sequenced sample: PBMCs. As DNA, the CDR3 is TGTGCCAGCAGCCCGACGGACACAACCTACAATGAGCAGTTCTTC. Translating it yields CASSPTDTTYNEQFF.